Listed below are T cell receptor beta chains from one sample, sequenced in a study of immune evolution from preneoplasia to lung adenocarcinoma. Sequencing was performed with immunoSEQ multiplex PCR; in TCRdb, only in-frame clones are kept and a portion is missing. The table has under 5,000 clones, approximately 91% seen once; the top ten hold 2.8%. The sample taken for sequencing was FFPE invasive lung adenocarcinoma tissue. The source of these receptors is a person between 50 and 60 years old with lung adenocarcinoma. Each CDR3 is given with its conserved first and last residue. The D gene is left open where the match is weak. Clone size appears in some rows only: once, few, many, or a class for an expanded clone.

>TRBV27|few|TRBJ1-5|.
TGTGCCAGCAGTCGACTGGATAGCAATCAGCCCCAGCATTTT
CASSRLDSNQPQHF
>TRBV6-5|.|TRBJ2-1|.
TGTGCCAGCAGCGGAATCTACAATGAGCAGTTCTTC
CASSGIYNEQFF
>TRBV28|.|TRBJ2-7|TRBD2
TGTGCCAGCTGCCTAGCGGGAGACGAGCAGTACTTC
CASCLAGDEQYF
>TRBV5-1|.|TRBJ2-5|.
TGCGCCAGCAGCTTGGAGGGTAGGCCCTCAATCTCTGGGGCCCAGTACTTC
CASSLEGRPSISGAQYF
>TRBV6-7|few|TRBJ1-1|.
TGTGCCAGCAATATACGACAGACTGAAGCTTTCTTT
CASNIRQTEAFF
>TRBV11-2|.|TRBJ2-7|.
TGTGCCAGCAGCTTGGCGAAGGGAATCTACGAGCAGTACTTC
CASSLAKGIYEQYF
>TRBV6-1|.|TRBJ2-1|TRBD1
TGTGCCAGCAGTCGTCAGGGGGCAATTAGCAATGAGCAGTTCTTC
CASSRQGAISNEQFF
>TRBV29-1|.|TRBJ2-7|TRBD1
TGCAGCGTAGATCGTGGACAGGGAATCTACGAGCAGTACTTC
CSVDRGQGIYEQYF
>TRBV6-5|.|TRBJ2-3|.
TGTGCCAGCAGTTCCTTAAATACGCAGTATTTT
CASSSLNTQYF
>TRBV27|.|TRBJ2-5|.
TGTGCCAGCAGTTCGGGACTGTATAGGCCCCAGTACTTC
CASSSGLYRPQYF
>TRBV5-5|few|TRBJ1-2|.
TGTGCCAGCAGCGCCCAACAGGTGGGCTACACCTTC
CASSAQQVGYTF
>TRBV7-3|.|TRBJ2-2|.
TGTGCCAGCAGCTTAAGACAGAATGATAACACCGGGGAGCTGTTTTTT
CASSLRQNDNTGELFF
>TRBV7-9|.|TRBJ2-1|.
TGTGCCAGCAGCCCGGGGGACAGAGTATACAATGAGCAGTTCTTC
CASSPGDRVYNEQFF